This T cell receptor (beta chain) was recorded in a study of cytomegalovirus exposure and HLA in healthy donors. Overall study findings and caveats: TCR beta V- and J-gene trimming, according to a later analysis, was linked to a missense DCLRE1C variant.

The CDR3 loop spans 14 amino acids. The V and J ends lost 7 bases and 8 bases, in that order; junction bases with no gene match: 8. The germline V gene encodes CDR1 SGHVS and CDR2 FQNEAQ. Remarks on this clone: The antigen remains undetermined.

PCR involved 60 Vbeta and 13 Jbeta primers. Repertoires were generated with immunoSEQ multiplex PCR, while TCRdb's copy carries only in-frame clones and drops some. This sample has 150,000 to 200,000 clones, with around 80% found just once. This clonotype originated in a man in his late teens or twenties in good health and CMV-seronegative. Sequenced input: PBMCs. This rearrangement joins TRBV7-8 to TRBJ1-6; 7 bases are a match to TRBD1. In DNA, the CDR3 is TGTGCCAGCACCGAAGACAGGGATGATTCACCCCTCCACTTT. Translated: CASTEDRDDSPLHF.